This TCR beta chain was profiled in a study of T cell clusters in autoimmune cytopenias. Notes on the study in general: TRB repertoire shifts in secondary cytopenia and chronic lymphocytic leukemia mostly reflected lymphoma, not autoimmunity.

One tube held mixed TRB-A and TRB-B primer pools for touch-down PCR. Following a re-call of the multiplex PCR reads, TCRdb has one entry per CDR3 protein and lacks DNA. The repertoire table contains some 5,000 distinct CDR3 sequences. This clonotype is called medium-sized based on its frequency. Its target is not known. This CDR3 region has 14 residues. Germline CDR1 is MNHEY and CDR2 is SMNVEV (reference sequence). About 37,500 genome equivalents of blood DNA were amplified for TRB. The data also belong to a second study, concerning T cell repertoires in aging, cancer and after chemotherapy. Turning to that study: The whole study produced a dataset of roughly 8.8 million TCR reads.

Sequenced input: peripheral blood. The genes are TRBV27 and TRBJ1-1. This clonotype was obtained from a human donor in good health. The CDR3 reads CASSFLLGGTEAFF.